These T cell receptor beta chains were read from a single sample in a study of beta chain features in type 1 diabetes. Here immunoSEQ multiplex PCR was the method, and the copy in TCRdb shows in-frame clones only, minus some. The sample yields over 120,000 clones, around 13% seen once. Sequences were obtained from central memory CD4+ T cells from blood. Source of these receptors: a man between 18 and 35 years old with type 1 diabetes. CDR3s include the opening cysteine and the closing phenylalanine or tryptophan. The order of the fields is clone size, J gene, V gene, CDR3 protein. The listing skips clone size in some rows; elsewhere it reads once, few, many or a size class.

clone_size: .; j_call: TRBJ2-1; v_call: TRBV27; cdr3_aa: CASSSQDRGKEQFF
clone_size: once; j_call: TRBJ1-1; v_call: TRBV9; cdr3_aa: CASSQYMNTEAFF
clone_size: few; j_call: TRBJ1-2; v_call: TRBV5-1; cdr3_aa: CASSTRDRIDGYTF
clone_size: many; j_call: TRBJ2-5; v_call: TRBV23-1; cdr3_aa: CASSQPPRADKETQYF
clone_size: .; j_call: TRBJ2-7; v_call: TRBV6-5; cdr3_aa: CASSPGTDQGQYF
clone_size: .; j_call: TRBJ2-3; v_call: TRBV6-1; cdr3_aa: CAGTALAGARGTQYF
clone_size: .; j_call: TRBJ2-5; v_call: TRBV27; cdr3_aa: CASSLSGGRKTQYF
clone_size: .; j_call: TRBJ1-4; v_call: TRBV5-1; cdr3_aa: CASSSQGTNEKLFF
clone_size: .; j_call: TRBJ1-2; v_call: TRBV2; cdr3_aa: CASSQDTGHHGYTF
clone_size: .; j_call: TRBJ1-3; v_call: TRBV4-1; cdr3_aa: CASSQDLTASGNTIYF
clone_size: once; j_call: TRBJ2-7; v_call: TRBV5-1; cdr3_aa: CASSLMTGTGPGEQYF
clone_size: .; j_call: TRBJ1-6; v_call: TRBV18; cdr3_aa: CASSTSPLHF
clone_size: few; j_call: TRBJ2-3; v_call: TRBV9; cdr3_aa: CASSKEGAASGARDTQYF
clone_size: .; j_call: TRBJ2-3; v_call: TRBV11-1; cdr3_aa: CASRNIGTDTQYF
clone_size: .; j_call: TRBJ1-1; v_call: TRBV7-9; cdr3_aa: CASSLGSAYTEAFF
clone_size: .; j_call: TRBJ1-2; v_call: TRBV10-3; cdr3_aa: CAISERRGRGNYGYTF
clone_size: .; j_call: TRBJ1-2; v_call: TRBV18; cdr3_aa: CASSPDTAQGYTF
clone_size: .; j_call: TRBJ2-7; v_call: TRBV6-1; cdr3_aa: CASTLSGDSYEQYF
clone_size: few; j_call: TRBJ1-1; v_call: TRBV7-2; cdr3_aa: CASSFGQGNTEAFF
clone_size: few; j_call: TRBJ2-5; v_call: TRBV5-4; cdr3_aa: CASSLAVASAETQYF
clone_size: .; j_call: TRBJ2-1; v_call: TRBV10-3; cdr3_aa: CAISAVDYNEQFF
clone_size: few; j_call: TRBJ2-7; v_call: TRBV7-9; cdr3_aa: CASSPRTGSYEQYF
clone_size: .; j_call: TRBJ2-3; v_call: TRBV18; cdr3_aa: CASSPPVTDTQYF
clone_size: few; j_call: TRBJ2-6; v_call: TRBV10-3; cdr3_aa: CAISAQAAGANVLTF
clone_size: .; j_call: TRBJ1-1; v_call: TRBV19; cdr3_aa: CASNLQGNTEAFF
clone_size: few; j_call: TRBJ1-1; v_call: TRBV5-8; cdr3_aa: CASSLQGVNTEAFF
clone_size: .; j_call: TRBJ1-1; v_call: TRBV19; cdr3_aa: CASRQQGVTEAFF
clone_size: .; j_call: TRBJ2-7; v_call: TRBV20-1; cdr3_aa: CSPLEGVEQYF
clone_size: many; j_call: TRBJ1-2; v_call: TRBV5-6; cdr3_aa: CASSYTTGNYGYTF
clone_size: .; j_call: TRBJ2-7; v_call: TRBV27; cdr3_aa: CASSDPGTGYEQYF